Following are 21 T cell receptor beta chains from one sample sequenced in a study of T-cell reconstitution after alpha-beta-depleted transplantation in children. Their antigens are not known. Notes on the study in general: It was newly produced T cells that mostly accounted for T-cell counts and diversity one year after transplant.

The TCRbeta library was prepared with unique molecular identifiers. One entry per CDR3 protein, called by TCRdb with MiXCR from the PCR reads. The sample holds about 300,000 distinct CDR3 sequences, less than 9.5% seen once. The source material was peripheral blood, sampled 360 days after TCRalphabeta/CD19-depleted stem cell transplant. Source of these receptors: a female patient aged 2-9 years who had a stem cell transplant for Fanconi anemia, so the T cells may come from the graft donor.

This clonotype was seen many times. V is TRBV27 and J is TRBJ2-3; TRBD1 or TRBD2 may be the D gene (6 bases each). CDR1 and CDR2 from the germline V gene are MNHEY and SMNVEV (reference sequence). This CDR3 has 16 residues. Trimming left V 5 bases short and J 7 bases short, with 22 bases between. Here the CDR3 DNA reads TGTGCCAGCAGTACCTCTGGGGGTGGGGGGCCGAATACGCAGTATTTT. It yields the protein CASSTSGGGGPNTQYF.

This clonotype was seen at least ten times. The rearrangement uses TRBV15 and TRBJ2-3; D ambiguous. Trimming cost V 0 bases and J 2 bases, with 9 bases left between them. The germline gives CDR1 LNHNV, CDR2 YYDKDF (reference sequence). This CDR3 is built from 15 residues. CDR3: CATSRDRYSTDTQYF. As DNA, the CDR3 is TGTGCCACCAGCAGAGATCGATACTCCACAGATACGCAGTATTTT.

This clonotype showed up just a few times. This chain connects TRBV20-1 to TRBJ2-7, with 8 bases matching TRBD2. The V gene end was trimmed by 4 bases and the J gene end by 4 bases; junction bases not matched to a gene: 15. Germline loops: CDR1 DFQATT, CDR2 SNEGSKA (reference sequence). CDR3 length equals 16 residues. CDR3 loop: CSATYLGGGTKYEQYF. The CDR3 DNA follows: TGCAGTGCTACCTATCTCGGCGGGGGGACCAAATACGAGCAGTACTTC.

The V gene is TRBV2, the J gene TRBJ2-2; a possible D gene is TRBD1 (6 bases). The V and J ends lost 7 bases and 0 bases respectively, with 12 bases between them. The CDR3 is 15 residues long. The germline CDR1 and CDR2 sequences are SNHLY and FYNNEI. CDR3 DNA sequence: TGTGCCAGCATCAGGGGCCCTACGAACACCGGGGAGCTGTTTTTT. Protein sequence: CASIRGPTNTGELFF.

This clonotype occurred many times. This chain links TRBV7-2 with TRBJ2-1, with D tentatively TRBD2 (6 bases). The germline V gene has CDR1 SGHTA and CDR2 FQGNSA. The CDR3 spans 13 residues. Trimming shortened V by 6 bases and J by 4 bases, and 10 bases separated the two germline ends. CDR3 region: CASSWGVYNEQFF. In DNA form, the CDR3 reads TGTGCCAGCAGTTGGGGGGTTTACAATGAGCAGTTCTTC.

At least ten counts were recorded for this clonotype. The V gene is TRBV5-5, the J gene TRBJ2-2; no definite D call. This CDR3 region has 14 residues. From germline, CDR1 is SGHKS and CDR2 YYEKEE (reference sequence). Trimming removed 1 base at V and 2 bases at J, with 6 bases between. The CDR3 spells CASSLIGNTGELFF. Here the CDR3 DNA reads TGTGCCAGCAGCTTGATCGGAAACACCGGGGAGCTGTTTTTT.

The J gene is TRBJ1-2, the V gene TRBV3-1, with a tentative D call TRBD1 (5 bases). The V and J ends lost 4 bases and 2 bases respectively, with 17 bases between them. In germline, CDR1 is LGHDT, CDR2 YNNKEL (reference sequence). The CDR3 has 16 residues. In DNA form, the CDR3 reads TGTGCCAGCAGCCGAGGGGCCAGGCTATCAAACTATGGCTACACCTTC. Translated: CASSRGARLSNYGYTF.

The J gene is TRBJ1-4, the V gene TRBV10-3, with D perhaps TRBD1 (5 bases). The CDR3 length is 14 residues. The V end was cut by 1 base, the J end by 8 bases, with 11 bases between. Germline CDR1 reads ENHRY; CDR2 reads SYGVKD. The CDR3 nucleotides are TGTGCCATCAGTGAGTTGGGTGCAGGGGAAAAACTGTTTTTT. Its translation is CAISELGAGEKLFF.

This clonotype was detected ten times or more. The chain is built from TRBV12-3 or TRBV12-4 and TRBJ1-2; unclear D gene. Trimming removed 5 bases at V and 1 base at J, with 14 bases between. The CDR3 sequence is 15 residues long. DNA for the CDR3: TGTGCCAGCAGTCCCATGGCGACGGTTAACTATGGCTACACCTTC. This gives the protein CASSPMATVNYGYTF.

This clonotype showed up many times. This chain links TRBV28 with TRBJ2-7; D remains unclear. Trimming removed 4 bases at V and 5 bases at J, with 15 bases between. CDR1 and CDR2 from the germline V gene are MDHEN and SYDVKM. The CDR3 spans 14 residues. The CDR3 reads CASSSTNRRHEQYF. CDR3 bases: TGTGCCAGCAGTTCCACGAATCGACGACACGAGCAGTACTTC.

This clonotype was counted ten times or more. J is TRBJ2-1 and V is TRBV5-1; no definite D call. Germline CDR1 is SGHRS and CDR2 is YFSETQ. Trimming stripped 5 bases from V and 12 bases from J, with 18 bases between. CDR3 length: 13 residues. Here the CDR3 reads CASRDPTPHGQFF. The DNA of the CDR3 is TGCGCCAGCAGAGATCCGACACCCCACGGGCAGTTCTTC.

This clonotype was seen at least ten times. The chain is built from TRBV20-1 and TRBJ2-3; 10 positions agree with TRBD1. This CDR3 region has 15 residues. V lost 6 bases and J lost 5; bases outside the gene matches: 11. Per germline, CDR1 DFQATT and CDR2 SNEGSKA (reference sequence). The CDR3 DNA reads as TGCAGTGCCACGGGGGACAGGGGATGGAAAGATACGCAGTATTTT. Translating it yields CSATGDRGWKDTQYF.

The chain is built from TRBV11-2 and TRBJ1-2; no clear D gene. With 0 bases removed from V and 1 base from J, the gap between germline ends came to 9 bases. This CDR3 is 15 amino acids long. The germline gives CDR1 SGHAT, CDR2 FQNNGV. The CDR3 sequence: CASSLEIGRNYGYTF. CDR3 nucleotides: TGTGCCAGCAGCTTAGAAATCGGACGTAACTATGGCTACACCTTC. Filled out from reference TRBV11-2 and TRBJ1-2, the complete variable domain reads EAGVAQSPRYKIIEKRQSVAFWCNPISGHATLYWYQQILGQGPKLLIQFQNNGVVDDSQLPKDRFSAERLKGVDSTLKIQPAKLEDSAVYLCASSLEIGRNYGYTFGSGTRLTVV.

This clonotype has a handful of counts. The chain couples TRBV5-1 to TRBJ2-5; perhaps TRBD1 as D (6 bases). Germline CDR1 is SGHRS and CDR2 is YFSETQ. Deletions cut 0 bases from V and 1 base from J, with 10 bases between. The CDR3 covers 15 residues. CDR3: CASSLALQGQETQYF. Written as DNA, the CDR3 is TGCGCCAGCAGCTTGGCCCTACAGGGCCAAGAGACCCAGTACTTC.

This clonotype was found many times. The chain couples TRBV12-3 or TRBV12-4 to TRBJ2-5; D not resolved. CDR3 length: 12 amino acids. The V gene lost 0 bases and the J gene lost 9 bases, with 8 bases spanning the gap. CDR3 in amino acids: CASSLAPRAQYF. In DNA, the CDR3 is TGTGCCAGCAGTTTAGCGCCCCGGGCCCAGTACTTC.

This clonotype has only a few counts. This chain joins TRBV5-5 and TRBJ2-1, with TRBD2 matching 12 bases. The length of the CDR3 is 18 residues. Germline-derived CDR1 and CDR2 are SGHKS and YYEKEE (reference sequence). V shed 0 bases, J shed 4 bases, and the junction held 8 bases outside the gene matches. The CDR3 loop is CASSLGRLAGAPYNEQFF. CDR3 in DNA: TGTGCCAGCAGCTTGGGCCGACTAGCGGGGGCACCTTACAATGAGCAGTTCTTC.

This clonotype appeared a few times. The chain recombines TRBV4-1 with TRBJ1-1; TRBD1 is a possible D gene (6 bases). The CDR3 extends over 15 amino acids. Germline CDR1 and CDR2: MGHRA and YSYEKL. V lost 1 base to trimming and J lost 4 bases, with 13 bases between them. DNA for the CDR3: TGCGCCAGCAGCCAAGTTCGTTGGGGGGCCACTGAAGCTTTCTTT. Its translation: CASSQVRWGATEAFF.

This clonotype was counted many times. This chain uses TRBV12-3 or TRBV12-4 with TRBJ2-2, with D hard to call. The CDR3 extends over 16 amino acids. Trimming removed 3 bases at V and 0 bases at J, with 11 bases between. As DNA, the CDR3 is TGTGCCAGCAGTTTTCTAGTGGGCTCGAACACCGGGGAGCTGTTTTTT. This encodes CASSFLVGSNTGELFF.

The chain carries TRBV20-1 and TRBJ1-2, with TRBD1 identical over 7 bases. CDR3 length equals 14 residues. CDR1 is DFQATT and CDR2 is SNEGSKA in the germline V gene (reference sequence). V trimming: 6 bases; J trimming: 5 bases; junction bases outside the gene matches: 12. CDR3: CSARTGAGFYGYTF. Written as DNA, the CDR3 is TGCAGTGCAAGAACAGGGGCGGGGTTTTATGGCTACACCTTC.

This clonotype was observed a few times. This sequence joins TRBV5-1 and TRBJ1-1; D is undetermined. V gave up 4 bases and J gave up 5 bases, with 15 bases separating them. The CDR3 sequence is 14 residues long. Germline values: CDR1 SGHRS, CDR2 YFSETQ. CDR3 loop: CASSPEVFRTEAFF. The CDR3 nucleotides are TGCGCCAGCAGCCCGGAGGTTTTCAGGACTGAAGCTTTCTTT.

This clonotype was seen many times. This chain connects TRBV7-9 to TRBJ2-1; 7 bases fit TRBD2. Losses at the gene ends were 1 base for V and 3 bases for J; bases not matched to a gene: 3. CDR1 is SEHNR and CDR2 is FQNEAQ in the germline V gene (reference sequence). CDR3 size: 15 residues. The CDR3 region is CASSLGTSLYNEQFF. The DNA for the CDR3 is TGTGCCAGCAGCTTAGGGACTAGTCTCTACAATGAGCAGTTCTTC.